This T cell receptor (beta chain) derives from a study of cytomegalovirus exposure and HLA in healthy donors. The CDR3 loop spans 13 amino acids. Germline V gives CDR1 SQVTM, CDR2 ANQGSEA. The V gene lost 7 bases and the J gene lost 0 bases, with 10 bases spanning the gap. The primer mix had 60 Vbeta and 13 Jbeta primers. In the original processing: The count from a later analysis was about 80 million unique TCR beta chains, approximately 9.9 million of them shared. TCRdb's table, derived via immunoSEQ multiplex PCR, lists solely in-frame clones and lacks some. That table gives V, J and clone size, and the DNA gave D and trimming. This sample has about 160,000 clones, with roughly 84% found just once.

The chain carries TRBV29-1 and TRBJ1-3; perhaps TRBD1 as D (6 bases). This receptor was identified in a man between 18 and 29 years old in good health and CMV-seropositive. Sequencing input: PBMCs. CDR3 bases: TGCAGCGGCACAGGGCCCTCTGGAAACACCATATATTTT. It translates to CSGTGPSGNTIYF.